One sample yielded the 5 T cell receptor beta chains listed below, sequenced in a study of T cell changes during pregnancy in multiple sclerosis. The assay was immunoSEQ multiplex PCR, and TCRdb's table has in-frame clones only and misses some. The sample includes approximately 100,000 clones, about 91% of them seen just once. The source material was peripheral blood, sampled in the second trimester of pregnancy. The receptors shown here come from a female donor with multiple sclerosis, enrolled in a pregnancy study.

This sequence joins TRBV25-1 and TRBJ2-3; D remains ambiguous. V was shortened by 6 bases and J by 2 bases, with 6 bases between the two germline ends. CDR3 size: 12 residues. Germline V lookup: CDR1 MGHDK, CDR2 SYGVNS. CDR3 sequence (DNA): TGTGCCAGCAGCTGGCTCACAGATACGCAGTATTTT. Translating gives CASSWLTDTQYF. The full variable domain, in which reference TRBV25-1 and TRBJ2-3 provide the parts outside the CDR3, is EADIYQTPRYLVIGTGKKITLECSQTMGHDKMYWYQQDPGMELHLIHYSYGVNSTEKGDLSSESTVSRIRTEHFPLTLESARPSHTSQYLCASSWLTDTQYFGPGTRLTVL.

The CDR3 loop is CASSQGLGTEAFF. The CDR3 coding sequence is TGCGCCAGCAGCCAAGGACTCGGTACTGAAGCTTTCTTT. The rearrangement joins TRBV4-3 to TRBJ1-1, with unresolved D. The length of the CDR3 is 13 residues. V lost 1 base, J lost 5 bases, and 8 bases lay in between. From germline, CDR1 is LGHNA and CDR2 YSLEER.

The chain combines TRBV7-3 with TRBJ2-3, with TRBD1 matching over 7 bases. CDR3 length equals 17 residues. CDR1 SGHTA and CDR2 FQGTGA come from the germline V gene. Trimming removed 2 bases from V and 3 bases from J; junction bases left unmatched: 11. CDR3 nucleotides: TGTGCCAGCAGCTTATCGCCCGGCAGGGGGTCGACAGATACGCAGTATTTT. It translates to CASSLSPGRGSTDTQYF.

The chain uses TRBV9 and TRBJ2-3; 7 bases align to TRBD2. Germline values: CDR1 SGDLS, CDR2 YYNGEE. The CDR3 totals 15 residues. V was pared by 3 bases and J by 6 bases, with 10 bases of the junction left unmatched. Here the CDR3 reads CASSDSGREADTQYF. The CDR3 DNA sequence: TGTGCCAGCAGCGACTCAGGGAGGGAGGCCGATACGCAGTATTTT. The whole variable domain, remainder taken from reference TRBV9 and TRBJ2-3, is DSGVTQTPKHLITATGQRVTLRCSPRSGDLSVYWYQQSLDQGLQFLIQYYNGEERAKGNILERFSAQQFPDLHSELNLSSLELGDSALYFCASSDSGREADTQYFGPGTRLTVL.

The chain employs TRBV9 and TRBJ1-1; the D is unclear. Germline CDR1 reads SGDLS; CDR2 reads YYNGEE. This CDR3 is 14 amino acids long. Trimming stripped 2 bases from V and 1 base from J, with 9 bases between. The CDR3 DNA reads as TGTGCCAGCAGCGTGGAGCCCTGGAACACTGAAGCTTTCTTT. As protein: CASSVEPWNTEAFF.